One sample yielded the 4 T cell receptor beta chains listed below, sequenced in a study of beta chain features in type 1 diabetes. These receptors' antigens are unknown. Findings and limits, study-wide: Across all four CD4+ subsets, people with type 1 diabetes showed modestly shorter TCRB CDR3s.

The entirety of the isolated RNA underwent reverse transcription, so expressed TCRB transcripts were sequenced. Produced via immunoSEQ multiplex PCR; TCRdb's table is partial and in-frame only. The table shows almost 350,000 clones, with 9.3% occurring only once. Specimen: central memory CD4+ T cells from blood. These receptors all stem from a man aged 25-45 years with type 1 diabetes.

This clone has a handful of counts. The chain couples TRBV9 to TRBJ2-2, with D perhaps being TRBD1 or TRBD2 (5 bases each). Trimming removed 3 bases at V and 5 bases at J, with 14 bases between. This CDR3 has 15 amino acids. The germline CDR1 and CDR2 sequences are SGDLS and YYNGEE. The CDR3 spells CASSAGPAKTGELFF. The CDR3 nucleotides are TGTGCCAGCAGCGCGGGGCCGGCAAAGACCGGGGAGCTGTTTTTT.

The V gene is TRBV29-1, the J gene TRBJ2-5; D is unclear. Trimming stripped 7 bases from V and 5 bases from J, with 14 bases between. Germline values: CDR1 SQVTM, CDR2 ANQGSEA. CDR3 size: 12 residues. The CDR3 DNA sequence: TGCAGCGCCAGACCCTCTAGGGAGACCCAGTACTTC. Its translation is CSARPSRETQYF.

This sequence joins TRBV5-1 and TRBJ2-2; maybe TRBD1 (6 bases). Per germline, CDR1 SGHRS and CDR2 YFSETQ. V lost 6 bases to trimming and J lost 4 bases, with 19 bases between them. CDR3 length: 16 residues. In DNA form, the CDR3 reads TGCGCCAGCAAGTCTGGGACAAGGGATAGCACCGGGGAGCTGTTTTTT. Its protein product is CASKSGTRDSTGELFF.

This clone was seen a handful of times. The V and J genes are TRBV2 and TRBJ2-2; D is ambiguous. Germline values: CDR1 SNHLY, CDR2 FYNNEI. Trimming left V 3 bases short and J 4 bases short, with 0 bases between. There are 11 residues in the CDR3. The CDR3 here is CASSDTGELFF. CDR3 bases: TGTGCCAGCAGTGACACCGGGGAGCTGTTTTTT.